The present T cell receptor (beta chain) was sequenced within a study of T cells in Graves' hyperthyroidism and ophthalmopathy. Amplification of TCR beta CDR3 regions was performed using RNA transcripts as template. HTBI primers drove first-round RT-PCR of the TCR CDR3. A single record per CDR3 protein comes from TCRdb applying MiXCR to the multiplex PCR reads. The data hold fewer than 350,000 distinct CDR3 sequences, with 15% to 20% observed a single time. This clonotype was detected a few times. The J segment lost 8 bases and the V segment lost 5 bases, leaving 6 bases of the junction unmatched. From germline, CDR1 is SGHVS and CDR2 FQNEAQ. The CDR3 length is 13 residues.

The clonotype was recovered from a woman aged 50 to 60 with Graves' hyperthyroidism. The J gene is TRBJ1-1, the V gene TRBV7-8, with 9 bases that match TRBD1. Sequencing used blood. The CDR3 DNA follows: TGTGCCAGCAGCCGTGGACAGGGGAAAGAAGCTTTCTTT. Translation gives CASSRGQGKEAFF.